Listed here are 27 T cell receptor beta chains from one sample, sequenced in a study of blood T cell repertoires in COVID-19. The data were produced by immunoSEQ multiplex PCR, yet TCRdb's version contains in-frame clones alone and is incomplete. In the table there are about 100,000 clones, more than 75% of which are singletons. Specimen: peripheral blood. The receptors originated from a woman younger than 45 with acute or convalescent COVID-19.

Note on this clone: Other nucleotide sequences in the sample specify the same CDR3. DNA for the CDR3: TGTGCCAGCAGTTTAGGGAGAAACACCGGGGAGCTGTTTTTT. This translates into CASSLGRNTGELFF. The rearrangement joins TRBV27 to TRBJ2-2; a possible D gene is TRBD2 (5 bases). From germline, CDR1 is MNHEY and CDR2 SMNVEV (reference sequence). Trimming left V 2 bases short and J 2 bases short, with 6 bases between. This CDR3 is built from 14 residues.

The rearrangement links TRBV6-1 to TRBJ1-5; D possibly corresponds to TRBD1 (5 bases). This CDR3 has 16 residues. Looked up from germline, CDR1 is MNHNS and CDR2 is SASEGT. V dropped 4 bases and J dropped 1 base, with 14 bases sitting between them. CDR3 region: CASSGTPAPSNQPQHF. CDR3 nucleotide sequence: TGTGCCAGCAGTGGGACACCCGCCCCGAGCAATCAGCCCCAGCATTTT.

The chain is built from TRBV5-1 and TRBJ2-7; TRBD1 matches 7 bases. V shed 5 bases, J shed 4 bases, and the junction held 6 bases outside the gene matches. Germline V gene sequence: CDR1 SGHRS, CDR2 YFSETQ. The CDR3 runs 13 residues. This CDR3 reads CASRDDREYEQYF. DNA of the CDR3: TGCGCCAGCAGGGACGACAGGGAATACGAGCAGTACTTC.

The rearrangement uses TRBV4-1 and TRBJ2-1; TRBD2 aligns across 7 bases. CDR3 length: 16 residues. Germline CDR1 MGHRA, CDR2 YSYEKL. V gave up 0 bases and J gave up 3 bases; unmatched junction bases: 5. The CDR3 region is CASSQDPWTSYNEQFF. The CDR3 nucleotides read TGCGCCAGCAGCCAAGATCCTTGGACTAGCTACAATGAGCAGTTCTTC.

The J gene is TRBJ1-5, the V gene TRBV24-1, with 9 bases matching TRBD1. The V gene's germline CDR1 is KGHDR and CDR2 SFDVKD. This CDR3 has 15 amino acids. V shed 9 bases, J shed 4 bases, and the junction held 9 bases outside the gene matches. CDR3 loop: CATGTGTGRNQPQHF. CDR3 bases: TGTGCCACCGGAACCGGGACAGGGAGAAATCAGCCCCAGCATTTT.

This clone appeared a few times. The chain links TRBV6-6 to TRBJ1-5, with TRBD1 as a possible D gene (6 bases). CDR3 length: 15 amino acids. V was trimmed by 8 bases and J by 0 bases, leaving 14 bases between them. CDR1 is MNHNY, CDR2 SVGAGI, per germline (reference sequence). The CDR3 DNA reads TGTGCCAGCCGTCAGGCAGGGGATAGCAATCAGCCCCAGCATTTT. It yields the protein CASRQAGDSNQPQHF.

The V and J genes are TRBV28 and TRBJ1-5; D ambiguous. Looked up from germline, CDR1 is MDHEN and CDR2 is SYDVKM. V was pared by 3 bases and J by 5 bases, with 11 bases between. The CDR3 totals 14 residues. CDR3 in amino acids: CASSFINSYQPQHF. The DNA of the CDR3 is TGTGCCAGCAGTTTCATAAACAGCTATCAGCCCCAGCATTTT.

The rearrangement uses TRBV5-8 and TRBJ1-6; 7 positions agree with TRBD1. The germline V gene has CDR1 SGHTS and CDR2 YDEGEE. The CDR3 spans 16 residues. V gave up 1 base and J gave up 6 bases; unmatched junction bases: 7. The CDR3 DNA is TGTGCCAGCAGCTTGACCTTCGGACAGGCTAATTCACCCCTCCACTTT. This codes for CASSLTFGQANSPLHF.

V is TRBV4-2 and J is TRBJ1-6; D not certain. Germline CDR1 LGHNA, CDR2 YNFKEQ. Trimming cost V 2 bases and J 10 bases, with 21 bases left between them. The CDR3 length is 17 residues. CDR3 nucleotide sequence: TGTGCCAGCAGCCAAAGGCCGTCAGGAACGGATGGGTCACCCCTCCACTTT. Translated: CASSQRPSGTDGSPLHF.

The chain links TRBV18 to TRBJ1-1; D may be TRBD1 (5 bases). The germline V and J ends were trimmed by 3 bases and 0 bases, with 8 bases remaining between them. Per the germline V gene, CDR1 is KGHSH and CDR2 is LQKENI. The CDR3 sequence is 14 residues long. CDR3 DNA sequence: TGTGCCAGCTCACCGACAGATATGAACACTGAAGCTTTCTTT. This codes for CASSPTDMNTEAFF.

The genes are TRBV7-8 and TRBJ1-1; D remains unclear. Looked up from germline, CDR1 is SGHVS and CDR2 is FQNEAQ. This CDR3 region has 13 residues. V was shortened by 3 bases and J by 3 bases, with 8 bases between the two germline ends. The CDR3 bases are TGTGCCAGCAGCTTTGCGCGGGACACTGAAGCTTTCTTT. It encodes CASSFARDTEAFF.

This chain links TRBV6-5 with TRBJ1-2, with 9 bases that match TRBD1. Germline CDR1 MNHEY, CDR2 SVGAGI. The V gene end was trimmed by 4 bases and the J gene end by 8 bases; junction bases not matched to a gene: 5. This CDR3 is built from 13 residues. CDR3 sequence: CASSSWTGEGYTF. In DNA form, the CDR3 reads TGTGCCAGCAGTTCTTGGACAGGGGAAGGCTACACCTTC.

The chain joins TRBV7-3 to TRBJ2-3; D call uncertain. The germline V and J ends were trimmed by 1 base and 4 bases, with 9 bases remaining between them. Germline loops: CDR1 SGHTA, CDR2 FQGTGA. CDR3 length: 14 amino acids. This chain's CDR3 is CASSLNQSPDTQYF. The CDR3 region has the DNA TGTGCCAGCAGCTTAAATCAGTCTCCAGATACGCAGTATTTT.

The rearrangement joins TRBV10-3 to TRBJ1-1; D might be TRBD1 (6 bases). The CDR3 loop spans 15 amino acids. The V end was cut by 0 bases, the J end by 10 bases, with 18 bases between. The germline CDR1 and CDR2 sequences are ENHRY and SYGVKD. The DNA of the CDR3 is TGTGCCATCAGTGAGTCGAGTGGGGGCAGGGGTCGAGCTTTCTTT. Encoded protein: CAISESSGGRGRAFF.

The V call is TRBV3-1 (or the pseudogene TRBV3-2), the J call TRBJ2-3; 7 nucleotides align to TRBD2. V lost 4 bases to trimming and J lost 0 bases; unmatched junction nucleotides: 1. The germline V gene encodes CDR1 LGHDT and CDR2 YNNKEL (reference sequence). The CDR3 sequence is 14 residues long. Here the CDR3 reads CASSRSGSTDTQYF. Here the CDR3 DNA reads TGTGCCAGCAGCCGTAGCGGGAGCACAGATACGCAGTATTTT.

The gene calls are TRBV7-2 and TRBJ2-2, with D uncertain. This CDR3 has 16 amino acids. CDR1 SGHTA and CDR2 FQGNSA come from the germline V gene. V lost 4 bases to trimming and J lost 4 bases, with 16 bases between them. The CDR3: CASSSPLVVGTGELFF. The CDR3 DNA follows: TGTGCCAGCAGCTCTCCCCTAGTGGTGGGCACCGGGGAGCTGTTTTTT.

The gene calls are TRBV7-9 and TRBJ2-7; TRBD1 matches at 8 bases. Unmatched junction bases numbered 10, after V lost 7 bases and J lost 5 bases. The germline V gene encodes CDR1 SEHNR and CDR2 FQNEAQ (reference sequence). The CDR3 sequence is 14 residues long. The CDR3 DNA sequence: TGTGCCAGCACCAAGGACAGGGTAAACGACGAGCAGTACTTC. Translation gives CASTKDRVNDEQYF.

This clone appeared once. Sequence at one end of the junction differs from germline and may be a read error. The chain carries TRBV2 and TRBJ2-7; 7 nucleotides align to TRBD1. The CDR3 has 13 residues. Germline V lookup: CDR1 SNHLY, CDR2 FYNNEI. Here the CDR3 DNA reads TGTGCCAGCAGGGAGACAGGGTCCTTCGAGCAGTACTTC. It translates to CASRETGSFEQYF.

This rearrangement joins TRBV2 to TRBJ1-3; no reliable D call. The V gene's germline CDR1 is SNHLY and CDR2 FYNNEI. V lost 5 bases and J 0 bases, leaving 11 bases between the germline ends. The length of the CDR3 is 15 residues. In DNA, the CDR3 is TGTGCCAGCAGTCCCGCCCCCTACTCTGGAAACACCATATATTTT. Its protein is CASSPAPYSGNTIYF.

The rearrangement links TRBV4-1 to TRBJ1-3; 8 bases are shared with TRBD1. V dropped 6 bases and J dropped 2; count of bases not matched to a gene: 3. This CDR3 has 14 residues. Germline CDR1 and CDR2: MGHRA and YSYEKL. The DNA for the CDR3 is TGCGCCAGCAGTCAACAGGGGGCTGGAAACACCATATATTTT. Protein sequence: CASSQQGAGNTIYF.

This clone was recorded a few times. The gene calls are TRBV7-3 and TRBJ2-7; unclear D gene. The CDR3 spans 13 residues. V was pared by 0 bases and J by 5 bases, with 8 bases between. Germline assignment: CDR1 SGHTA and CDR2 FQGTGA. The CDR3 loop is CASSLTEFHEQYF. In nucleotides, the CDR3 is TGTGCCAGCAGCTTAACGGAGTTTCACGAGCAGTACTTC.

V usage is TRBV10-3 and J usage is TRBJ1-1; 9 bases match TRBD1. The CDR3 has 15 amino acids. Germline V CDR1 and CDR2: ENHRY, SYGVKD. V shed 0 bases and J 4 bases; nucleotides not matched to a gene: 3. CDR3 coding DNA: TGTGCCATCAGTGAGTCACAGGGGGCCTTCACTGAAGCTTTCTTT. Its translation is CAISESQGAFTEAFF.

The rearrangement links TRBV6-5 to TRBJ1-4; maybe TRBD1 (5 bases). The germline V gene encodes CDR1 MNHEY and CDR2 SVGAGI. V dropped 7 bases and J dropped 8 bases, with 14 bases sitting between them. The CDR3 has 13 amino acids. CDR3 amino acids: CASNRREGEKLFF. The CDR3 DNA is TGTGCCAGCAACCGAAGGGAGGGGGAAAAACTGTTTTTT.

The CDR3 coding sequence is TGTGCCAGCAGTTTAAACAGGGACTATGGCTACACCTTC. Amino acids: CASSLNRDYGYTF. The V and J genes are TRBV28 and TRBJ1-2; TRBD1 might be the D (6 bases). The germline CDR1 and CDR2 sequences are MDHEN and SYDVKM. The V end was cut by 2 bases, the J end by 3 bases, with 7 bases between. This CDR3 is 13 amino acids long.

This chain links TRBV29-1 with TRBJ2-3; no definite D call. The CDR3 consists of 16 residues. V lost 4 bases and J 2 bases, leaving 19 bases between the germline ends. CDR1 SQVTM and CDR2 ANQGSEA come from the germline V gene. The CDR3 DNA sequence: TGCAGCGTTGTTTCGCTCCACAGAGTCCCCACAGATACGCAGTATTTT. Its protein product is CSVVSLHRVPTDTQYF.

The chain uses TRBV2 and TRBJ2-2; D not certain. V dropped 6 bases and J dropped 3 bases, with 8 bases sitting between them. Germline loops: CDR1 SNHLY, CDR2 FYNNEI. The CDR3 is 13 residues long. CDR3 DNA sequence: TGTGCCAGCAGGCGTGAGGACACCGGGGAGCTGTTTTTT. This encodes CASRREDTGELFF.

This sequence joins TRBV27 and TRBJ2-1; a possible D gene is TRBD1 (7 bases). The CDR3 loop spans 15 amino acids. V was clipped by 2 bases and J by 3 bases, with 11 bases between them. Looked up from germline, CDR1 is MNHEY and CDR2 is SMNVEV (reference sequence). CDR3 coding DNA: TGTGCCAGCAGTTTACGGGGGACAGACTACAATGAGCAGTTCTTC. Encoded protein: CASSLRGTDYNEQFF.